This paragraph reports one TCR beta chain. Its antigen is unknown. Nothing much larger sits one base from this clone, and base qualities are not available. These data belong to a study of cytomegalovirus exposure and HLA in healthy donors (dated by TCRdb to the late 2010s). General notes on the study: An earlier analysis of roughly 500 of the donors reported 250 to 300 Gb of sequence data and 95 million to 140 million unique TCR beta sequences obtained from around 190 million T cells. Several DR-DQ haplotypes were handled as single units for association and clustering because linkage in the cohort was strong. The genetic ancestry cluster associated with self-reported Caucasian donors included around four fifths of the 300 to 450 genotyped donors. All discovery cohort repertoires had been generated on a single sequencing platform. Besides the first cohort of 666 subjects, a separate validation cohort made up of around 120 different subjects was used. The later analysis used no new phenotypic data to find candidate immune exposures, relying instead on TCR beta sequences and their occurrence across donors. A later genetic analysis used genome-wide SNP genotypes for about 60% of the 666 donors, treating that subset as a discovery cohort. The T cell repertoires of 666 subjects were profiled by immunosequencing and related to cytomegalovirus serostatus. Donor age, sex, ethnicity and CMV serostatus were compiled alongside the repertoire data. Both class I and class II loci were covered by HLA typing, at four-digit resolution. High-throughput TCR immunosequencing, statistical association of individual TCRs with disease status, and machine learning were combined to predict cytomegalovirus infection status. Among about 370 genotyped donors of the cohort, an average of approximately 220,000 unique TCR beta nucleotide sequences was sequenced per donor, of which about 18% were non-productive. In a later analysis, previously published TCR beta repertoires from several hundred donors were re-analyzed and high-resolution HLA genotyping was added so that TCR occurrence patterns could be studied. An early release that covered more than 550 HLA-typed donors contained 300 to 350 gigabases of sequencing data and 65 million to 100 million unique TCR sequences. Typing coverage varied by locus: 629-630 donors for A, B, C, DRB1 and DQB1; approximately 500 for DQA1; about 570 for DPA1; about 450 for DPB1. An earlier analysis of 587 of the donors used high-throughput TCR beta sequencing to judge whether each TCR beta V gene segment behaved as functional or pseudogenic. The aim of the study was to test whether cataloging public T cell receptors could identify signatures of past pathogen exposure.

The cohort was made up of several hundred healthy bone marrow donors. Cohort members were all nominally healthy when sampled, although unrecorded immune exposures were likely present. The donor tested CMV seropositive, placing the donor among the 290 or so seropositive members of the cohort. Every donor gave a peripheral blood sample, and the peripheral blood mononuclear cells from that sample were used for TCR beta sequencing. Genomic DNA was extracted from the blood cell samples with the Qiagen DNeasy Blood Extraction Kit. To prepare the library, the immunoSEQ multiplex PCR assay was applied. A mixture of 60 forward primers for TCR Vbeta segments and 13 reverse primers for TCR Jbeta segments was used in the multiplex PCR. The CDR3 region of rearranged TCR beta genes was amplified from genomic DNA with a multiplex PCR assay. The Illumina HiSeq System was used to sequence the amplified TCR beta libraries as 87-base-pair reads. On the study's bioinformatics: Across the 500 to 850 repertoires, a later analysis counted approximately 83 million unique TCR beta chains, around 10 million of which were shared by at least two donors. A nearest-neighbor algorithm error-corrected the raw reads and collapsed the reads into unique sequences, merging closely related sequences to remove PCR and sequencing errors. V, D and J gene segments were assigned by aligning CDR3 sequences to IMGT reference sequences. For a sequence to be retained, at least a six-nucleotide match to both a V gene segment and a J gene segment was required. A rearrangement counted as productive if the CDR3 had no stop codons and remained in frame with V and J, and every other rearrangement counted as non-productive. Following IMGT convention, CDR3 was defined as the stretch from the second conserved V-encoded cysteine to the conserved J-encoded phenylalanine. Sequences without an unambiguous match to a single V gene segment were excluded from the earlier analysis of about 630 of the donors. An earlier analysis of several hundred of the donors called V segments functional above 56.7% productive rearrangements and segregating when the between-donor standard deviation exceeded 5%. A statistical classification framework was built to diagnose cytomegalovirus status from the catalog of TCR beta chain sequences. In a later analysis, TCR nucleotide sequences were compared against IMGT/GENE-DB human TR gene sequences so that V and J genes could be assigned. A later analysis assigned CDR3 sequences and most-parsimonious VDJ recombination scenarios with the TCRdist pipeline. A later analysis defined each TCR beta chain by its CDR3 amino acid sequence plus V-gene family, and excluded reads lacking a unique V-gene family. To address suspected cross-contamination and a sequencing artifact, a later analysis removed a few hundred highly shared, low-generation-probability nucleotide sequences. In a later analysis, a clonal expansion index was calculated for each public chain from normalized within-repertoire ranks of inferred template counts. In a later analysis, generation probabilities were computed with a VDJ recombination model fitted to out-of-frame rearrangements, and the resulting probabilities were checked against IGoR. In a later analysis, hypergeometric tests were used to score TCR-TCR, TCR-HLA and TCR-CMV co-occurrence, with a repertoire-size bias correction applied to TCR pairs. To estimate false discovery rates, a later analysis permuted the HLA or CMV assignments 20 times. In a later analysis, co-occurring TCRs were grouped using DBSCAN, with TCRdist sequence similarity added in when clustering inside HLA-allele-positive subsets. Repertoires with fewer than 30,000 or more than 120,000 public chains were left out of co-occurrence clustering, as were five repertoires with anomalous nucleotide sharing. TCRdb carries this immuneACCESS record with in-frame sequences only. Its versions omit some clonotypes, under half of them owing to an unresolved V gene in the studies checked, with the rest unexplained. That table supplies the V and J calls and clone size; D and trimming were determined from the DNA. For this sample the table gives roughly 260,000 clones, of which approximately 85% were detected only once. About 2% of the sample lies in the top ten.

Study-wide findings and limitations: Approximately 16 rarely observed V segments, including chromosome 9 orphons, were excluded from the earlier analysis of almost 600 of the donors because counts were too low. CMV serostatus was the only immune exposure information available for the cohort. According to a later analysis, parvovirus B19, influenza, CMV and Epstein-Barr virus appeared linked to several top co-occurrence clusters. In a later analysis, some 18,000 TCR beta sequences were associated with specific HLA alleles at a false discovery rate of 0.05. The study gave a list of roughly 150 TCR beta chains associated with cytomegalovirus. The presence/absence analyses assumed that sequencing depth was roughly uniform across donors, and that assumption may not be true. A further reported finding was that TCR beta sequences accurately predicted the HLA-A and HLA-B alleles for most subjects in the first cohort. In a later analysis, TCR association rates were found to vary across HLA loci, with the most associated TCRs seen for DRB1 alleles and the fewest for HLA-C alleles. The classifier was reported to diagnose cytomegalovirus status with high specificity and sensitivity in both the original and validation cohorts. In a later analysis, most CMV-associated TCR beta chains were found to appear HLA-restricted, with HLA associations seemingly driven largely by CMV exposure. Because HLA typing was missing for some donors at each locus, association tests included only the typed subset. While some public TCRs were present in many individuals, most TCR sequences turned up only very rarely across donors. A few of the identified cytomegalovirus-associated TCR beta chains were confirmed in vitro to be specific for cytomegalovirus antigens. According to the authors, the approach could potentially be generalized to other disease states and immunological phenotypes. V-gene and J-gene trimming of TCR beta chains was associated with a missense DCLRE1C variant in a later genetic analysis, and the association was replicated in an independent cohort. Broadly in line with IMGT annotations, most TCR beta V segments showed up in productive rearrangements about 87% or about 30% of the time in an earlier analysis of approximately 640 of the donors. Linkage disequilibrium might explain the correlated functional status among segregating V segments, but an unknown experimental factor could not be excluded. In a later analysis, HLA-associated TCR beta chains were found to be more clonally expanded and to have lower generation probabilities than equally common non-associated chains. Compared with the 666-donor mean, donors in an Asian-associated ancestry cluster had fewer N-insertions in productive TCRs, according to a later genetic analysis. Because the 87-base-pair reads could not distinguish some IMGT-functional V segments, including TRBV6-2 and TRBV6-3, those segments were excluded. In this cohort, only TCR beta chains were sequenced, and detectable features were limited by the absence of alpha or paired-chain data. When HLA alleles, especially DR and DQ, strongly co-occurred, attributing TCR associations to individual alleles was difficult. The sequencing pipeline was judged likely to have produced a cluster of highly shared sequence variants as a technical artifact.

Here V drops 4 bases and J drops 4 bases, and the junction holds 3 bases not matched to any gene. CDR1 and CDR2 (GTSNPN, SVGIG) derive from the germline V gene (reference sequence). Reading from cysteine to phenylalanine, the CDR3 counts 12 amino acids. Solely the CDR3 DNA is kept, with 36 bases framed from the first base. The sequenced material came from PBMCs. The rearrangement combines TRBV30 with TRBJ1-2; 7 bases in between match TRBD1. The origin of this receptor is a woman aged 40-49 years in good health and CMV-seropositive. The CDR3 here reads CAWNRDSYGYTF. The nucleotides are TGTGCCTGGAACCGGGACAGCTATGGCTACACCTTC. Beyond the CDR3, the reference TRBV30 and TRBJ1-2 genes provide the residues; the full variable domain reads: SQTIHQWPATLVQPVGSPLSLECTVEGTSNPNLYWYRQAAGRGLQLLFYSVGIGQISSEVPQNLSASRPQDRQFILSSKKLLLSDSGFYLCAWNRDSYGYTFGSGTRLTVV.